These 30 T cell receptor beta chains share one sample of origin, sequenced in a study of beta chain features in type 1 diabetes. Antigens for these TCRs are unknown. Study-wide results and limits: Type 1 diabetes patients had moderately but significantly shorter TCRB CDR3s in all four CD4+ subsets.

Investigators reverse transcribed all isolated RNA, so they sequenced expressed TCRB transcripts. The method was immunoSEQ multiplex PCR; TCRdb's version includes in-frame clones alone and lacks a portion of them. The data show roughly 300,000 clones, more than 13% seen once. The sequencing input was naive CD4+ T cells from blood. The receptors stem from a man between 25 and 39 years old with type 1 diabetes.

In this sample, this clone turned up many times. The chain couples TRBV4-3 to TRBJ2-3; 7 nucleotides match TRBD2. Losses at the gene ends were 1 base for V and 5 bases for J; bases not matched to a gene: 3. This CDR3 is built from 14 residues. Germline V gene sequence: CDR1 LGHNA, CDR2 YSLEER. The CDR3: CASSQGASGDTQYF. The CDR3 DNA follows: TGCGCCAGCAGCCAAGGGGCTAGCGGAGATACGCAGTATTTT.

This clone was seen a handful of times. This rearrangement joins TRBV4-2 to TRBJ2-5, with D tentatively TRBD1 (6 bases). Between the trimmed V and J ends, which lost 0 bases and 2 bases, there was a span of 10 bases. The CDR3 runs to 15 residues. Looked up from germline, CDR1 is LGHNA and CDR2 is YNFKEQ. The CDR3 is CASSQEGGAQETQYF. The CDR3, as DNA: TGTGCCAGCAGCCAAGAAGGGGGAGCGCAAGAGACCCAGTACTTC.

This clone was counted between two and nine times. This chain links TRBV5-6 with TRBJ2-1, with 9 bases matching TRBD1. From germline, CDR1 is SGHDT and CDR2 YYEEEE. CDR3 length equals 15 residues. With 4 bases clipped from V and 3 bases from J, the junction kept 5 bases outside the gene matches. The CDR3 loop is CASSLTGGGYNEQFF. The CDR3 bases are TGTGCCAGCAGCCTCACAGGGGGCGGCTACAATGAGCAGTTCTTC.

The V call is TRBV28, the J call TRBJ2-1; 10 bases agree with TRBD1. Trimming cost V 8 bases and J 7 bases; bases outside gene matches: 11. This CDR3 is 15 amino acids long. Looked up from germline, CDR1 is MDHEN and CDR2 is SYDVKM. The CDR3 sequence is CASALTGGLGNEQFF. The CDR3, as DNA: TGTGCCAGCGCGCTGACAGGGGGCTTGGGGAATGAGCAGTTCTTC. Drawing the rest from reference TRBV28 and TRBJ2-1, the complete variable domain is DVKVTQSSRYLVKRTGEKVFLECVQDMDHENMFWYRQDPGLGLRLIYFSYDVKMKEKGDIPEGYSVSREKKERFSLILESASTNQTSMYLCASALTGGLGNEQFFGPGTRLTVL.

The sample holds a few counts of this clone. V is TRBV5-4 and J is TRBJ2-3, with TRBD2 matching 13 bases. This CDR3 has 15 residues. Looked up from germline, CDR1 is SGHNT and CDR2 is YYREEE (reference sequence). The trim removed 4 bases at V and 5 bases at J, leaving 4 bases unmatched. The CDR3 DNA sequence: TGTGCCAGCAGCCGGACTAGCGGGAGTTTAGATACGCAGTATTTT. Translating it yields CASSRTSGSLDTQYF. Full variable domain (missing parts from reference TRBV5-4 and TRBJ2-3): ETGVTQSPTHLIKTRGQQVTLRCSSQSGHNTVSWYQQALGQGPQFIFQYYREEENGRGNFPPRFSGLQFPNYSSELNVNALELDDSALYLCASSRTSGSLDTQYFGPGTRLTVL.

V gene TRBV6-5 combines with J gene TRBJ2-7, with TRBD2 matching over 8 bases. The CDR3 spans 16 residues. In germline, CDR1 is MNHEY, CDR2 SVGAGI. Losses at the gene ends were 0 bases for V and 2 bases for J; bases not matched to a gene: 6. DNA of the CDR3: TGTGCCAGCAGTTACTCGATGTCAGCGGGAGCCTACGAGCAGTACTTC. This sequence encodes CASSYSMSAGAYEQYF.

This clone was counted between two and nine times. The V gene is TRBV9, the J gene TRBJ2-3, with unresolved D. The V gene lost 3 bases and the J gene lost 0 bases, with 5 bases spanning the gap. Germline values: CDR1 SGDLS, CDR2 YYNGEE. The CDR3 loop spans 13 amino acids. In DNA, the CDR3 is TGTGCCAGCAGCGACGGGAGCACAGATACGCAGTATTTT. Its protein is CASSDGSTDTQYF.

The table lists this clone with a count of one. The chain carries TRBV4-3 and TRBJ1-4; a weak D match, TRBD1 (5 bases). Trimming took 1 base from V and 7 from J, leaving 16 bases between them. The CDR3 has 16 amino acids. Germline lookup yields CDR1 LGHNA and CDR2 YSLEER. The CDR3 DNA is TGCGCCAGCAGCCAAGGAGCGGGCAGGGTCGGTGAAAAACTGTTTTTT. Encoded protein: CASSQGAGRVGEKLFF.

V and J are TRBV11-2 and TRBJ2-5; D is ambiguous. CDR1 is SGHAT and CDR2 is FQNNGV in the germline V gene. Trimming took 3 bases from V and 5 from J, leaving 10 bases between them. This CDR3 contains 13 residues. The CDR3 loop is CASSLALYETQYF. The CDR3 region has the DNA TGTGCCAGCAGCTTGGCCCTGTATGAGACCCAGTACTTC.

This clone was counted a few times. The chain joins TRBV18 to TRBJ1-3, with D perhaps matching TRBD1 (5 bases). Per germline, CDR1 KGHSH and CDR2 LQKENI. CDR3 length: 14 residues. V lost 4 bases and J lost 0, with 7 bases in between. CDR3 nucleotides: TGTGCCAGCTCACAGGACAACTCTGGAAACACCATATATTTT. It encodes CASSQDNSGNTIYF.

V and J are TRBV7-3 and TRBJ1-5, with unresolved D. Trimming took 2 bases from V and 6 from J, leaving 5 bases between them. Looked up from germline, CDR1 is SGHTA and CDR2 is FQGTGA. The CDR3 length is 12 residues. The CDR3: CASSLLGQPQHF. CDR3 nucleotides: TGTGCCAGCAGCTTACTAGGTCAGCCCCAGCATTTT.

This clone was observed a few times. The rearrangement links TRBV5-4 to TRBJ1-1; TRBD1 matches 9 bases. V lost 0 bases to trimming and J lost 4 bases; unmatched junction nucleotides: 4. This CDR3 has 15 amino acids. Germline V gene sequence: CDR1 SGHNT, CDR2 YYREEE (reference sequence). The DNA for the CDR3 is TGTGCCAGCAGCTTGGCAATGACAGGGGGCACTGAAGCTTTCTTT. Its translation is CASSLAMTGGTEAFF.

The sample holds a few counts of this clone. The chain employs TRBV4-2 and TRBJ2-1, with D perhaps matching TRBD2 (6 bases). Trimming took off 0 bases at V and 2 bases at J, with 11 bases between the two ends. The CDR3 runs 16 residues. CDR1 and CDR2 from the germline V gene are LGHNA and YNFKEQ. Here the CDR3 reads CASSQEPERAYNEQFF. In DNA, the CDR3 is TGTGCCAGCAGCCAAGAGCCAGAGCGGGCCTACAATGAGCAGTTCTTC.

The chain recombines TRBV7-9 with TRBJ2-3; 9 bases are shared with TRBD1. The CDR3 is 14 residues long. V gave up 4 bases and J gave up 4 bases; unmatched junction bases: 3. Per germline, CDR1 SEHNR and CDR2 FQNEAQ (reference sequence). CDR3 amino acids: CASSSDRGADTQYF. The DNA for the CDR3 is TGTGCCAGCAGCTCGGACAGGGGTGCAGATACGCAGTATTTT.

V and J are TRBV20-1 and TRBJ2-7, with D uncertain. Trimming pared 5 bases from V and 6 bases from J, leaving 8 bases between. Germline V lookup: CDR1 DFQATT, CDR2 SNEGSKA (reference sequence). This CDR3 region has 10 residues. In nucleotides, the CDR3 is TGCAGTGCTCCCTCGCGCGAGCAGTACTTC. It is translated as CSAPSREQYF.

The rearrangement uses TRBV4-2 and TRBJ1-5; TRBD1 aligns across 7 bases. Germline V gene data show CDR1 as LGHNA and CDR2 as YNFKEQ. This CDR3 is 15 amino acids long. The J segment lost 7 bases and the V segment lost 0 bases, leaving 6 bases of the junction unmatched. The CDR3 sequence: CASSQDPQGGQPQHF. The CDR3 DNA sequence: TGTGCCAGCAGCCAAGACCCCCAGGGGGGCCAGCCCCAGCATTTT.

This clone was seen more than once but under ten times. The V call is TRBV10-2, the J call TRBJ2-7; 12 nucleotides agree with TRBD2. There are 15 residues in the CDR3. V dropped 6 bases and J dropped 2; count of bases not matched to a gene: 5. Looked up from germline, CDR1 is WSHSY and CDR2 is SAAADI. The CDR3 here is CASSRTSGRPYEQYF. Written as DNA, the CDR3 is TGCGCCAGCAGCCGAACTAGCGGGAGGCCCTACGAGCAGTACTTC.

This clone was seen a few times. J is TRBJ1-1 and V is TRBV29-1; D not certain. This CDR3 spans 13 amino acids. Trimming stripped 3 bases from V and 1 base from J, with 9 bases between. Germline CDR1 and CDR2: SQVTM and ANQGSEA. The CDR3 coding sequence is TGCAGCGTTGATCCCCTAGAGAACACTGAAGCTTTCTTT. Translated, it gives CSVDPLENTEAFF.

The V call is TRBV11-2, the J call TRBJ2-4; maybe TRBD2 (6 bases). The V gene's germline CDR1 is SGHAT and CDR2 FQNNGV. The V gene lost 5 bases and the J gene lost 0 bases, with 11 bases spanning the gap. The CDR3 has 15 residues. CDR3 sequence (DNA): TGTGCCAGCAGCGAACCGGGACTAGCCAAAAACATTCAGTACTTC. It codes for CASSEPGLAKNIQYF. Complete variable domain (other parts from reference TRBV11-2 and TRBJ2-4): EAGVAQSPRYKIIEKRQSVAFWCNPISGHATLYWYQQILGQGPKLLIQFQNNGVVDDSQLPKDRFSAERLKGVDSTLKIQPAKLEDSAVYLCASSEPGLAKNIQYFGAGTRLSVL.

For the CDR3, the DNA is TGTGCCAGCAGCGCCGGGACAAGCAATCAGCCCCAGCATTTT. Translating it yields CASSAGTSNQPQHF. This chain uses TRBV7-9 with TRBJ1-5, with D possibly being TRBD1 (6 bases). V gave up 5 bases and J gave up 1 base, with 9 bases separating them. Germline lookup yields CDR1 SEHNR and CDR2 FQNEAQ (reference sequence). This CDR3 region has 14 residues.

V is TRBV19 and J is TRBJ2-7, with 12 bases fitting TRBD1. With 4 bases clipped from V and 7 bases from J, the junction kept 11 bases outside the gene matches. There are 16 residues in the CDR3. Per germline, CDR1 LNHDA and CDR2 SQIVND (reference sequence). CDR3 in amino acids: CASSTTPGQGAREQYF. Written as DNA, the CDR3 is TGTGCCAGTAGTACTACACCGGGACAGGGGGCAAGAGAGCAGTACTTC.

The V and J genes are TRBV7-8 and TRBJ2-1; TRBD1 agrees at 8 bases. The V and J ends lost 6 bases and 2 bases, in that order; junction bases with no gene match: 3. Per germline, CDR1 SGHVS and CDR2 FQNEAQ. The length of the CDR3 is 14 residues. The CDR3 region has the DNA TGTGCCAGCAGTTCGGGACAGGCCTACAATGAGCAGTTCTTC. Residues: CASSSGQAYNEQFF.

In this sample, this clone turned up a few times. Other DNA sequences in this sample translate to the same CDR3. The rearrangement joins TRBV7-2 to TRBJ2-5, with D tentatively TRBD2 (6 bases). Between the trimmed V and J ends, which lost 0 bases and 4 bases, there was a span of 9 bases. Germline V lookup: CDR1 SGHTA, CDR2 FQGNSA. CDR3 length equals 14 residues. CDR3 in DNA: TGTGCCAGCAGCTTAGCTGGGGGAGGAGAGACCCAGTACTTC. As protein: CASSLAGGGETQYF. Full variable domain (outside the CDR3, taken from reference TRBV7-2 and TRBJ2-5): GAGVSQSPSNKVTEKGKDVELRCDPISGHTALYWYRQSLGQGLEFLIYFQGNSAPDKSGLPSDRFSAERTGGSVSTLTIQRTQQEDSAVYLCASSLAGGGETQYFGPGTRLLVL.

This chain joins TRBV14 and TRBJ1-2; D is possibly TRBD1 (6 bases). Germline V gene data show CDR1 as SGHDN and CDR2 as FVKESK. The CDR3 totals 13 residues. V was shortened by 4 bases and J by 8 bases, with 14 bases between the two germline ends. The CDR3 reads CASSRPGQRGYTF. For the CDR3, the DNA is TGTGCCAGCAGCCGCCCGGGACAAAGAGGCTACACCTTC.

The chain links TRBV7-9 to TRBJ1-2; D gene unclear. CDR3 length equals 15 residues. Deletions cut 1 base from V and 2 bases from J, with 11 bases between. The germline CDR1 and CDR2 sequences are SEHNR and FQNEAQ (reference sequence). The CDR3 here is CASSLVSSPNYGYTF. CDR3 nucleotides: TGTGCCAGCAGCTTAGTAAGTAGCCCGAACTATGGCTACACCTTC.

The rearrangement joins TRBV5-1 to TRBJ2-1; perhaps TRBD1 as D (5 bases). This CDR3 region has 15 residues. The V and J ends lost 0 bases and 3 bases respectively, with 10 bases between them. The germline gives CDR1 SGHRS, CDR2 YFSETQ. The CDR3 is CASSLVTADYNEQFF. The CDR3, as DNA: TGCGCCAGCAGCTTGGTGACAGCTGACTACAATGAGCAGTTCTTC. The whole variable domain, filled in from reference TRBV5-1 and TRBJ2-1, reads KAGVTQTPRYLIKTRGQQVTLSCSPISGHRSVSWYQQTPGQGLQFLFEYFSETQRNKGNFPGRFSGRQFSNSRSEMNVSTLELGDSALYLCASSLVTADYNEQFFGPGTRLTVL.

The chain employs TRBV18 and TRBJ1-1, with D maybe TRBD1 (5 bases). Germline CDR1 and CDR2: KGHSH and LQKENI. This CDR3 is 14 amino acids long. The V end was cut by 3 bases, the J end by 5 bases, with 13 bases between. The CDR3 DNA reads TGTGCCAGCTCACCCCAGGGAGGGGAAACTGAAGCTTTCTTT. This encodes CASSPQGGETEAFF.

This sequence joins TRBV10-3 and TRBJ2-7, with TRBD2 identical over 8 bases. From germline, CDR1 is ENHRY and CDR2 SYGVKD. The length of the CDR3 is 13 residues. The J segment lost 5 bases and the V segment lost 5 bases, leaving 5 bases of the junction unmatched. The CDR3 sequence is CAISREGQDEQYF. CDR3 DNA sequence: TGTGCCATCAGTCGGGAGGGCCAGGACGAGCAGTACTTC.

In this sample, this clone turned up a few times. The chain links TRBV9 to TRBJ2-1, with 7 bases that match TRBD2. Germline loops: CDR1 SGDLS, CDR2 YYNGEE. The length of the CDR3 is 15 residues. V was pared by 4 bases and J by 8 bases, with 12 bases of the junction left unmatched. The CDR3, as DNA: TGTGCCAGCAGCCCCCAGCGGGAAGTGGTGGATGAGCAGTTCTTC. It is translated as CASSPQREVVDEQFF. The entire variable domain, with the rest obtained from reference TRBV9 and TRBJ2-1, is as follows: DSGVTQTPKHLITATGQRVTLRCSPRSGDLSVYWYQQSLDQGLQFLIQYYNGEERAKGNILERFSAQQFPDLHSELNLSSLELGDSALYFCASSPQREVVDEQFFGPGTRLTVL.

This clone showed up just once. The rearrangement links TRBV4-1 to TRBJ2-7; 9 bases are shared with TRBD2. The length of the CDR3 is 14 residues. Trimming removed 4 bases from V and 3 bases from J; junction bases left unmatched: 4. Per the germline V gene, CDR1 is MGHRA and CDR2 is YSYEKL. CDR3 region: CASSLSSGNYEQYF. In nucleotides, the CDR3 is TGCGCCAGCAGCCTCTCTAGCGGGAACTACGAGCAGTACTTC.